Presented here are 11 T cell receptor beta chains from one specimen sequenced in a study of blood T cell repertoires in COVID-19. This table comes from immunoSEQ multiplex PCR, and its TCRdb copy is limited to in-frame clones, with some not included. The sample has about 73,000 clones, approximately 84% seen once. Sequencing used peripheral blood. The receptors derive from a human donor in a cohort sampled during active COVID-19.

J is TRBJ2-7 and V is TRBV18; 7 nucleotides agree with TRBD2. Per the germline V gene, CDR1 is KGHSH and CDR2 is LQKENI. This CDR3 contains 12 residues. Trimming removed 4 bases from V and 6 bases from J; junction bases left unmatched: 3. This chain's CDR3 is CASSLGGTEQYF. DNA of the CDR3: TGTGCCAGCTCACTCGGGGGGACCGAGCAGTACTTC.

The V gene is TRBV6-5, the J gene TRBJ2-5, with D perhaps matching TRBD2 (5 bases). The CDR3 has 16 amino acids. Trimming pared 0 bases from V and 1 base from J, leaving 12 bases between. The germline gives CDR1 MNHEY, CDR2 SVGAGI. CDR3 sequence: CASSYSRGYGQETQYF. The CDR3 nucleotides are TGTGCCAGCAGTTACTCCAGAGGGTATGGCCAAGAGACCCAGTACTTC.

The rearrangement links TRBV5-8 to TRBJ2-5, with a tentative D call TRBD2 (6 bases). Trimming stripped 3 bases from V and 5 bases from J, with 14 bases between. CDR3 length: 14 amino acids. Germline lookup yields CDR1 SGHTS and CDR2 YDEGEE. The CDR3 reads CASSSPGLQETQYF. The CDR3, as DNA: TGTGCCAGCAGCTCACCGGGACTGCAGGAGACCCAGTACTTC. Variable domain in full (rest from reference TRBV5-8 and TRBJ2-5): EAGVTQSPTHLIKTRGQQATLRCSPISGHTSVYWYQQALGLGLQFLLWYDEGEERNRGNFPPRFSGRQFPNYSSELNVNALELEDSALYLCASSSPGLQETQYFGPGTRLLVL.

The chain couples TRBV7-9 to TRBJ2-2; TRBD1 matches 8 bases. Germline CDR1 SEHNR, CDR2 FQNEAQ (reference sequence). V trimming: 3 bases; J trimming: 6 bases; junction bases outside the gene matches: 15. This CDR3 is 18 amino acids long. The CDR3 protein is CASSFPTFRQGWAGELFF. DNA of the CDR3: TGTGCCAGCAGCTTCCCAACCTTCAGACAGGGGTGGGCCGGGGAGCTGTTTTTT.

The table lists this clone with a few counts. The chain has TRBV13 and TRBJ2-1; perhaps TRBD2 as D (5 bases). The CDR3 has 17 amino acids. Germline CDR1 and CDR2: PRHDT and FYEKMQ (reference sequence). The V and J ends lost 1 base and 12 bases respectively, with 25 bases between them. The CDR3 here is CASSLAGSEGRVGGQFF. CDR3 coding DNA: TGTGCCAGCAGCTTAGCCGGTAGCGAAGGAAGGGTAGGTGGGCAGTTCTTC.

The chain links TRBV7-9 to TRBJ2-7, with 9 bases that match TRBD1. Per the germline V gene, CDR1 is SEHNR and CDR2 is FQNEAQ (reference sequence). The ends lost 5 bases at V and 2 bases at J; junction bases unmatched: 7. The CDR3 contains 15 residues. As DNA, the CDR3 is TGTGCCAGCAGCATATCGGGACAGGGCCCCTACGAGCAGTACTTC. The encoded protein is CASSISGQGPYEQYF.

The gene calls are TRBV27 and TRBJ1-2; TRBD1 might be the D (5 bases). V was clipped by 0 bases and J by 4 bases, with 9 bases between them. This CDR3 has 14 residues. Germline V gene lookup returns CDR1 MNHEY and CDR2 SMNVEV (reference sequence). The CDR3 sequence is CASSLSPGGYGYTF. The CDR3 DNA reads as TGTGCCAGCAGTTTATCGCCGGGGGGCTATGGCTACACCTTC.

This clone was counted a few times. The same CDR3 is also encoded by other DNA sequences in this sample. The rearrangement links TRBV12-5 to TRBJ2-2; no clear D gene. The ends were cut back, 2 bases at V and 1 base at J, with 8 bases in the middle. This CDR3 region has 15 residues. Looked up from germline, CDR1 is LGHNT and CDR2 is FRNRAP. The CDR3 DNA reads TGTGCTAGTGGTTTGTCTGCAGGGAACACCGGGGAGCTGTTTTTT. Translation: CASGLSAGNTGELFF. The full variable domain, completed using reference TRBV12-5 and TRBJ2-2, is DARVTQTPRHKVTEMGQEVTMRCQPILGHNTVFWYRQTMMQGLELLAYFRNRAPLDDSGMPKDRFSAEMPDATLATLKIQPSEPRDSAVYFCASGLSAGNTGELFFGEGSRLTVL.

The gene calls are TRBV27 and TRBJ2-7; maybe TRBD1 (7 bases). The germline V gene has CDR1 MNHEY and CDR2 SMNVEV (reference sequence). This CDR3 region has 15 residues. V was pared by 6 bases and J by 5 bases, with 20 bases between. The CDR3 spells CASSPGVRGDDEQYF. The CDR3 DNA reads TGTGCCAGCAGCCCCGGAGTCAGGGGGGACGACGAGCAGTACTTC.

V and J are TRBV7-9 and TRBJ2-2; D call uncertain. The CDR3 extends over 14 amino acids. Trimming took off 3 bases at V and 5 bases at J, with 10 bases between the two ends. The germline CDR1 and CDR2 sequences are SEHNR and FQNEAQ (reference sequence). The CDR3 DNA reads as TGTGCCAGCAGCTTCGGTCCTGGTACCGGGGAGCTGTTTTTT. Translating gives CASSFGPGTGELFF.

The rearrangement uses TRBV5-5 and TRBJ2-5; 8 bases agree with TRBD2. Germline V gene data show CDR1 as SGHKS and CDR2 as YYEKEE (reference sequence). The V gene end was trimmed by 4 bases and the J gene end by 5 bases; junction bases not matched to a gene: 10. CDR3 length equals 15 residues. As DNA, the CDR3 is TGTGCCAGCAGCCGGACTAGCTCGGTCCTGGAGACCCAGTACTTC. Its protein is CASSRTSSVLETQYF.